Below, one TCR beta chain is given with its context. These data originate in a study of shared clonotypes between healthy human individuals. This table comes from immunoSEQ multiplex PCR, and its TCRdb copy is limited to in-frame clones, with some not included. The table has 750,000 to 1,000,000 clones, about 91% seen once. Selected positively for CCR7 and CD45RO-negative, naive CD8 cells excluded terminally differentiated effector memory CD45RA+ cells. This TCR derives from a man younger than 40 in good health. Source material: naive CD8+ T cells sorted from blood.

The CDR3 nucleotides are TGTGCCAGCAAAAGACAGGGGGCAAGGCAGCCCCAGCATTTT. It yields the protein CASKRQGARQPQHF. This chain joins TRBV28 and TRBJ1-5; 10 bases agree with TRBD1. Germline values: CDR1 MDHEN, CDR2 SYDVKM. The CDR3 spans 14 residues. J was trimmed by 7 bases and V by 7 bases; bases with no gene match: 7.